Listed below are T cell receptor beta chains from one sample, sequenced in a study of T-cell memory formation after mild COVID-19. TCRdb re-analysed the 5' RACE reads in MiXCR, keeping a single row per CDR3 protein. The repertoire consists of about 38,000 distinct CDR3 sequences, with roughly 11% occurring once and the leading ten covering just under 30%. The material sequenced was PBMCs or a T cell subset sorted from them (not recorded which). Receptors were obtained from a young man who had mild COVID-19 (a few samples of this study predate the infection). Cell type and time point are not known. Each CDR3 is given without its conserved first and last residue. A D gene is named only where the DNA matches it firmly.

>TRBJ2-7|TRBD2|TRBV6-6
ASSYGSGGGEQY
>TRBJ1-5|TRBD1|TRBV6-6
ASTLQGGGNQPQH
>TRBJ1-6|NA|TRBV7-9
ASSLEEGAYNSPLH
>TRBJ2-5|NA|TRBV5-1
ASSLKVGVETQY
>TRBJ2-2|NA|TRBV7-6
ASSQTWTNTGELF
>TRBJ2-3|TRBD2|TRBV7-6
ASSLVAGASTDTQY
>TRBJ1-1|NA|TRBV5-1
ASSLGETANTEAF
>TRBJ1-5|NA|TRBV21-1
ASSLRGGAYNQPQH
>TRBJ2-3|TRBD2|TRBV4-1
ASSQVGTSGGTPLYTDTQY
>TRBJ2-7|NA|TRBV2
ASSASFTGYEQY
>TRBJ2-7|NA|TRBV6-5
ASSYSGDTLNEQY
>TRBJ2-3|NA|TRBV5-1
ASSWDTTDTQY